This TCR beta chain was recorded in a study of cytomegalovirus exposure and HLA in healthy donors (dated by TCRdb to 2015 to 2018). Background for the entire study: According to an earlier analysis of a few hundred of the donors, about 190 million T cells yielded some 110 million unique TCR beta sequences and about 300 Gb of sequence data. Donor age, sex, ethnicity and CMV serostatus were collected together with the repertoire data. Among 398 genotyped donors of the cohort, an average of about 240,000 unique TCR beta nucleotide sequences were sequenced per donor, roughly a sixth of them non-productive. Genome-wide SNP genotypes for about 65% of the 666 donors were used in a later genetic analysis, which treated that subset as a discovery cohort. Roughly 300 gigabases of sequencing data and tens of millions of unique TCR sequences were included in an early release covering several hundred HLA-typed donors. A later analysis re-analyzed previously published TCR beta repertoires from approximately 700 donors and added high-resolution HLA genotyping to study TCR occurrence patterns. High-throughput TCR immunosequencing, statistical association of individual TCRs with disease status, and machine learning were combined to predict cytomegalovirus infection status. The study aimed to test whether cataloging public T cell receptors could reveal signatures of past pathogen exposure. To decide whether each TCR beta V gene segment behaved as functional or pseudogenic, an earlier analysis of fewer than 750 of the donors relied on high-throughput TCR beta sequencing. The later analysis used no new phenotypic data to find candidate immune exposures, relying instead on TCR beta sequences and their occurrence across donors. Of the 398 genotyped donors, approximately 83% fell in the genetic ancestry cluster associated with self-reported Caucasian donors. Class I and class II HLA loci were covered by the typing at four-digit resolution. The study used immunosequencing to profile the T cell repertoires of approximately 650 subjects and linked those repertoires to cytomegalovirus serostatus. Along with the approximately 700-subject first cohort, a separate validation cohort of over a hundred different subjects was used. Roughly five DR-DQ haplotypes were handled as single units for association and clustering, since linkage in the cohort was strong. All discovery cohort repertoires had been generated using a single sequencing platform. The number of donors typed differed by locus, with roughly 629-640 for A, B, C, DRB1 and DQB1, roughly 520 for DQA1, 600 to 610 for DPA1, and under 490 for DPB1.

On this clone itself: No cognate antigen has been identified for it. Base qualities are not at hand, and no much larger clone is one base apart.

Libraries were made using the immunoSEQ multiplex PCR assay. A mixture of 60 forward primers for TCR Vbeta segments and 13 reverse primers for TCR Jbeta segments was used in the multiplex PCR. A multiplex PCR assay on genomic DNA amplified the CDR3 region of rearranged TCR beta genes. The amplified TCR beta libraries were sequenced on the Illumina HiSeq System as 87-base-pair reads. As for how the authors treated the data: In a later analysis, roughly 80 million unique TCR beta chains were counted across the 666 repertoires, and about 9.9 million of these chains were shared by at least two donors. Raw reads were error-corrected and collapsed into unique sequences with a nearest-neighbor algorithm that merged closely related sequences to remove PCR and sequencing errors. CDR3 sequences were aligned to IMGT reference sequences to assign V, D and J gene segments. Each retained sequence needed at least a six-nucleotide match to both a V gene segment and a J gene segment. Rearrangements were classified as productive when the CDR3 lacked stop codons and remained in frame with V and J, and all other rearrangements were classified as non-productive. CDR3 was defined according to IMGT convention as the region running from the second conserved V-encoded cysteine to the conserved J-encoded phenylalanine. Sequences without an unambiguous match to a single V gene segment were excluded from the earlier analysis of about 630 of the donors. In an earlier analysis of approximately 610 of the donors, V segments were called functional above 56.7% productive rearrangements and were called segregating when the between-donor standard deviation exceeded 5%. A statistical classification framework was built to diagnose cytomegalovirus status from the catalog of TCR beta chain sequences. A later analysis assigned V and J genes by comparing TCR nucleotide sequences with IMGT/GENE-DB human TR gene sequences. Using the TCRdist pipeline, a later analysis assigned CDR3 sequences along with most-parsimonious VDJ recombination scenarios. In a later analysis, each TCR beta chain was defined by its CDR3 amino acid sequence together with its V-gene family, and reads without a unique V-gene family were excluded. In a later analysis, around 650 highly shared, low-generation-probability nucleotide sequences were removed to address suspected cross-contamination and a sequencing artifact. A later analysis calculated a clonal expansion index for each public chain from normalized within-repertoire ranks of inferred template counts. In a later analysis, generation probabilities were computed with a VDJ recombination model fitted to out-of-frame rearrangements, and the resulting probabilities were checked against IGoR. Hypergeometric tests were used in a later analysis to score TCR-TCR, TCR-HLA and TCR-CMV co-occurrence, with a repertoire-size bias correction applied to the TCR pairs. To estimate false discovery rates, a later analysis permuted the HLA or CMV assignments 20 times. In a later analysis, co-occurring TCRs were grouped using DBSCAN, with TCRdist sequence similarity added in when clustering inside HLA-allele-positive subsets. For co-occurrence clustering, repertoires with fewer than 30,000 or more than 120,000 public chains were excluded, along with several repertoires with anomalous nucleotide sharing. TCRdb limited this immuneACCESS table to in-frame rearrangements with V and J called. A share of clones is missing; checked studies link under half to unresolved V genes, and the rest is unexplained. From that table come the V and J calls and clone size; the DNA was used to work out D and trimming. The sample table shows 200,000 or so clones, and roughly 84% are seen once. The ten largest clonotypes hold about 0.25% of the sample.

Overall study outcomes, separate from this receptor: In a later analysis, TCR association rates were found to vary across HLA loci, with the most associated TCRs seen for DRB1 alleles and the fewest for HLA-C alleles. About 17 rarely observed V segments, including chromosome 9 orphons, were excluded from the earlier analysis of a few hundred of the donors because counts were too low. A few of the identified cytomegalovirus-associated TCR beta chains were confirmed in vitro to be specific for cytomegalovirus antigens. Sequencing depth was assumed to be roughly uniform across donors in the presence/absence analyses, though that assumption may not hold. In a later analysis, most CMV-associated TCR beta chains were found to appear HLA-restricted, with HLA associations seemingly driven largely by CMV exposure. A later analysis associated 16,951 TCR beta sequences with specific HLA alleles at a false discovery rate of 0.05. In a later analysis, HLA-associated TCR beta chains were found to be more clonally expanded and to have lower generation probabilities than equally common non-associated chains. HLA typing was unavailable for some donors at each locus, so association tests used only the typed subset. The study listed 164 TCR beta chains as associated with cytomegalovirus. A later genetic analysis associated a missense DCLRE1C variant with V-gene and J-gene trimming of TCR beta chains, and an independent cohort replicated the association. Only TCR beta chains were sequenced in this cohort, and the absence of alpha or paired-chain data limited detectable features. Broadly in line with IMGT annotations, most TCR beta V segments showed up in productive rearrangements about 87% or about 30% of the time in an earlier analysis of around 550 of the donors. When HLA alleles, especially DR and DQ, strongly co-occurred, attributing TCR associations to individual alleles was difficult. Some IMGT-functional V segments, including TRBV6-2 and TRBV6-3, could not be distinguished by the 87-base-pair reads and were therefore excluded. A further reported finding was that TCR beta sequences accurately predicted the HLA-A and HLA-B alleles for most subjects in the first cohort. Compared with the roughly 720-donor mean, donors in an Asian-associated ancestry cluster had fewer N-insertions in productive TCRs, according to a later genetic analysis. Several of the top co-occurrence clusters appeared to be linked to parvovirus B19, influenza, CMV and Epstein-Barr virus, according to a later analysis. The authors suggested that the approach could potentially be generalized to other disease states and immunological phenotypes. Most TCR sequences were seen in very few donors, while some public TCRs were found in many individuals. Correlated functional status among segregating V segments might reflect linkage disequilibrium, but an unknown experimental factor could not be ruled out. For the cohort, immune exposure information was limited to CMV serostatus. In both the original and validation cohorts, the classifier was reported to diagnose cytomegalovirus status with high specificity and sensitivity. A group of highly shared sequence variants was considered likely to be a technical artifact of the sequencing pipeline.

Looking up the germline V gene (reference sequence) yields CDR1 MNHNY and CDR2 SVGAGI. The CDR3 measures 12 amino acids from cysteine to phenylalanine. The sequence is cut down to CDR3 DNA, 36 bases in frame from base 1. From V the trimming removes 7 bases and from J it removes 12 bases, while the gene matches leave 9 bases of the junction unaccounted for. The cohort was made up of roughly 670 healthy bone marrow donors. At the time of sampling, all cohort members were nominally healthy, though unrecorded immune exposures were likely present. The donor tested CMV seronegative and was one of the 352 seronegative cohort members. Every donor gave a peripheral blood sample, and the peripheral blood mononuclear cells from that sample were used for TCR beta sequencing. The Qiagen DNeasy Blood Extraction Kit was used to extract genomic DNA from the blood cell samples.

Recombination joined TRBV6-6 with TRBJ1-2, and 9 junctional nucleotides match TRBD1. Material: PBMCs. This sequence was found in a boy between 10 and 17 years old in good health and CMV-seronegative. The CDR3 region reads CASTLDRGAHTF. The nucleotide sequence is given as TGTGCCAGCACCTTGGACAGGGGTGCCCACACCTTC.